This T cell receptor (beta chain) is drawn from a study of sequential checkpoint blockade in melanoma. Background on the study: Each arm's sequence ended with maintenance nivolumab.

Treatment defined: randomized to nivolumab then ipilimumab (arm A) or the reverse (arm B). Patients had received no earlier DNA-damaging chemotherapy. The method was immunoSEQ multiplex PCR; TCRdb's version includes in-frame clones alone and lacks a portion of them. In the table there are 18,000 or so clones, roughly 70% of which are singletons. The V end lost 11 bases, the J end lost 5 bases, and 15 bases lay between the germline ends. This CDR3 has 12 amino acids. The germline V gene encodes CDR1 ENHRY and CDR2 SYGVKD. This specimen was CD8+ T cells sorted from blood (inferred from file names), taken from a patient given nivolumab and ipilimumab in sequence. This TCR was recovered from a human donor with melanoma. This chain links TRBV10-3 with TRBJ1-2; D possibly corresponds to TRBD1 (6 bases). The CDR3 sequence is CAVQGRPYGYTF. The DNA for the CDR3 is TGTGCCGTCCAGGGGCGCCCATATGGCTACACCTTC.